The present TCR beta chain was sequenced within a study of monozygotic twins with inflammatory bowel disease. TCRdb reanalyzed the 5' RACE reads and collapses them to one entry per CDR3 protein, without DNA. The sample's table shows 420,000 or so distinct CDR3 sequences. Study-level results: Resolution of different T cell subtypes was not achieved. Against healthy co-twins, IBD patients had lower TCRbeta diversity (measured by inverse Simpson). Support for any single strong IBD-associated signal or clonotype was not found.

Comments on this clonotype: Its specificity is not known.

This TCR came from a human donor with ulcerative colitis or Crohn's disease, or a healthy co-twin of an affected twin (not recorded which). What was sequenced was blood.

The CDR3 loop reads CASSQERGPSGYTF. The chain carries TRBV14 and TRBJ1-2; TCRdb's D call of TRBD1 is untestable without DNA. This CDR3 has 14 residues. Germline V gene lookup returns CDR1 SGHDN and CDR2 FVKESK.